This T cell receptor (beta chain) was identified in a study of CD4 T cells in relation to SARS-CoV-2 and coronaviruses. Broader study findings: Samples before the pandemic and after infection were not matched within any donor.

Profiled with immunoSEQ multiplex PCR; TCRdb holds only in-frame clones, not every one. Of about 21,000 clones listed, about 70% are singletons. A word on this clone: Its target is not known.

This CDR3 contains 16 residues. Trimming removed 4 bases from V and 4 bases from J; junction bases left unmatched: 6. CDR1 is SGHTA and CDR2 is FQGNSA in the germline V gene. CD4+ T cells from unexposed donors were obtained before the COVID-19 pandemic (2011-2018). CD4+ T cells were isolated from the cells after nine to eleven days of culture. Cells permitting, SARS-CoV-2 S/N and four cold-coronavirus spikes were tested on unexposed-donor CD4+ T cells. The sample comprised CD4+ T cells from PBMCs, cultured in vitro. The gene calls are TRBV7-2 and TRBJ2-3, with 12 bases matching TRBD2. The sequence derives from a human donor in good health. DNA for the CDR3: TGTGCCAGCAGCTCGAGGACTAGCGGGGCGGCAGATACGCAGTATTTT. It is translated as CASSSRTSGAADTQYF.